This T cell receptor beta chain was captured in a study of T cells after yellow fever vaccination. Generation of TCR cDNA used 5'RACE template switching (which added a universal primer site and UMIs). MiXCR was run by TCRdb on the 5' RACE reads, yielding one entry per CDR3 protein. The sample shows 450,000 to 600,000 distinct CDR3 sequences, about 13% of them seen only once. Overall study findings and caveats: Researchers cautioned that FACS-sorted repertoires could harbor abundant clonotypes contaminating from the bulk population. Subsequent to the booster, the majority of primary-vaccination clones reappeared (roughly 97% CD4, 85% to 90% CD8). Peak timing came faster in the weaker secondary response, day 5 versus 15.

This clonotype was seen a few times. The antigen remains unidentified. CDR3 length: 14 residues. The V end was cut by 0 bases, the J end by 6 bases, with 12 bases between. Per germline, CDR1 MGHRA and CDR2 YSYEKL. The chain couples TRBV4-1 to TRBJ2-7; D is undetermined. The clonotype comes from a man aged 25-40 years who received the YFV17D yellow fever vaccine. The sequencing here drew on PBMCs, taken on the day of the yellow fever booster vaccination. CDR3 nucleotide sequence: TGCGCCAGCAGCCAAGATCAACGCTCGTCCGAGCAGTACTTC. Translated: CASSQDQRSSEQYF.